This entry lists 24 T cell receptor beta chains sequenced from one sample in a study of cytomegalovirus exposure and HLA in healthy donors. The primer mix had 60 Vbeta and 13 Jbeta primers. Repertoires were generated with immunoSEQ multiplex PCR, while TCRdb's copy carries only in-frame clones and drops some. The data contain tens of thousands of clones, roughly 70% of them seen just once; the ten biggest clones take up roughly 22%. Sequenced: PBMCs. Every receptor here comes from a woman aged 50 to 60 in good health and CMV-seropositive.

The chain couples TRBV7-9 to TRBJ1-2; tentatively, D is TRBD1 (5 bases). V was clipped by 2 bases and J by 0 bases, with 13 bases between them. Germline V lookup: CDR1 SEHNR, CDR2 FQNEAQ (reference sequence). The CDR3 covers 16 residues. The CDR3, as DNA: TGTGCCAGCAGCTTACGGTGGGGCGGAGCTAACTATGGCTACACCTTC. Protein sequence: CASSLRWGGANYGYTF.

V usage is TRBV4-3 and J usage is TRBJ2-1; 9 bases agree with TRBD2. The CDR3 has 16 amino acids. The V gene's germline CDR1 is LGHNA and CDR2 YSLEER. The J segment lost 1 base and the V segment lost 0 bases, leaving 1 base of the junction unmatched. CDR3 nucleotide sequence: TGCGCCAGCAGCCAAGAGACTAGCGGTTCCTACAATGAGCAGTTCTTC. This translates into CASSQETSGSYNEQFF.

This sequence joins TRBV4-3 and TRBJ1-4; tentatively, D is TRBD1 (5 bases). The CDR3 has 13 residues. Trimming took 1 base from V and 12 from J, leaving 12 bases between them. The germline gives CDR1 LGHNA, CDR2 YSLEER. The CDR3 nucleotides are TGCGCCAGCAGCCAAGTCACGGGGGTGGAACTGTTTTTT. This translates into CASSQVTGVELFF.

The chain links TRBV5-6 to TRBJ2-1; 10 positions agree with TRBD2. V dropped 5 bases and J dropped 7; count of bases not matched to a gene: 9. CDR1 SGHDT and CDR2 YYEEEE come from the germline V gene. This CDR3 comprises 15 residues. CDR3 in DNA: TGTGCCAGCAGGCATCTCCTAGCGGGGGCGAATGAGCAGTTCTTC. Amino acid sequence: CASRHLLAGANEQFF.

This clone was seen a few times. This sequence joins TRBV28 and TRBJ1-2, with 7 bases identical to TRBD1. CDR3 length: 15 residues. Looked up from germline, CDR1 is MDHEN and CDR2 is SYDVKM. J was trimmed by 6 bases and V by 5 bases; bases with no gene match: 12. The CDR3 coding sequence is TGTGCCAGCAGTCAGAGCAGGACAGGCGCCGATGGCTACACCTTC. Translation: CASSQSRTGADGYTF.

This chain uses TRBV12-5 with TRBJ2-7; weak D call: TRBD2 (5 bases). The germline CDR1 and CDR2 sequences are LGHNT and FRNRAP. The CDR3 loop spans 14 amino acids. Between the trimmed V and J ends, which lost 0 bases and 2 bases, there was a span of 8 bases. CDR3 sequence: CASGLVSETYEQYF. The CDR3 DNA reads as TGTGCTAGTGGTTTGGTTAGCGAGACCTACGAGCAGTACTTC. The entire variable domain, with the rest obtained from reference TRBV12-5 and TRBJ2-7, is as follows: DARVTQTPRHKVTEMGQEVTMRCQPILGHNTVFWYRQTMMQGLELLAYFRNRAPLDDSGMPKDRFSAEMPDATLATLKIQPSEPRDSAVYFCASGLVSETYEQYFGPGTRLTVT.

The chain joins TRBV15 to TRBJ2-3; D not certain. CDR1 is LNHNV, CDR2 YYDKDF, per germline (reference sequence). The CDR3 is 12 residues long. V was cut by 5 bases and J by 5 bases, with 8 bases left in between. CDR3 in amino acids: CATSEQEDTQYF. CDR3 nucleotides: TGTGCCACCAGCGAGCAGGAAGATACGCAGTATTTT.

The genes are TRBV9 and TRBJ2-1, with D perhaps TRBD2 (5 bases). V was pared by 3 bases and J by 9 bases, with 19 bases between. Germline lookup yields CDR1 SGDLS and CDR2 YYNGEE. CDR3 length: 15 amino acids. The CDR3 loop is CASSARGGRVSEQFF. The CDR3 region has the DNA TGTGCCAGCAGCGCCCGAGGAGGACGAGTCAGTGAGCAGTTCTTC.

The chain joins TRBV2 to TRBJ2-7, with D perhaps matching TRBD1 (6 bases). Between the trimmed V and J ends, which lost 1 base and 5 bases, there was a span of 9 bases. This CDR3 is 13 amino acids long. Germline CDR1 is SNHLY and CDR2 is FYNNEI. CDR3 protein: CASSEGQVHEQYF. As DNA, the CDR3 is TGTGCCAGCAGTGAAGGACAGGTCCACGAGCAGTACTTC.

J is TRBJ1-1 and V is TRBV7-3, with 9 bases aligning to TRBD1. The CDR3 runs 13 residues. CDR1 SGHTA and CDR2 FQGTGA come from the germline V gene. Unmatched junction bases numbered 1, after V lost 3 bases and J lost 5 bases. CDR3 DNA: TGTGCCAGCAGCTTGACAGGGGGGACTGAAGCTTTCTTT. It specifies CASSLTGGTEAFF.

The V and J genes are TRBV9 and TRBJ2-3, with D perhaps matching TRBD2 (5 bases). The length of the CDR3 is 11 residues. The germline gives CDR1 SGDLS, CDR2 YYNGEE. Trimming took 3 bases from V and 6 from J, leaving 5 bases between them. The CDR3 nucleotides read TGTGCCAGCAGCGCTAGCGATACGCAGTATTTT. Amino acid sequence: CASSASDTQYF.

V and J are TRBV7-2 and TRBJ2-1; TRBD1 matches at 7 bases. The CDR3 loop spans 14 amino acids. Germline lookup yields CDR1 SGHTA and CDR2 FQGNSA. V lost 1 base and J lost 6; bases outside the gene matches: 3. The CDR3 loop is CASSLEGAGNEQFF. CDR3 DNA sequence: TGTGCCAGCAGCTTAGAGGGGGCCGGCAATGAGCAGTTCTTC.

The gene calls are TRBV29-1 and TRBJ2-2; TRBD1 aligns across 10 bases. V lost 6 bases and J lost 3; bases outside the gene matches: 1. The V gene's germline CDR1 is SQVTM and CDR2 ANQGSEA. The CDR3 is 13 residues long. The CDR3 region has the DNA TGCAGCGTGGACAGGGGGGACACCGGGGAGCTGTTTTTT. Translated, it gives CSVDRGDTGELFF.

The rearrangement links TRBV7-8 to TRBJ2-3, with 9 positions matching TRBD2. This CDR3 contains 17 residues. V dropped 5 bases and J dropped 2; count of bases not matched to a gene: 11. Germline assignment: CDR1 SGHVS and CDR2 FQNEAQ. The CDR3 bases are TGTGCCAGCAGCGATGATAAGGCTAGCGGGGCCACAGATACGCAGTATTTT. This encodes CASSDDKASGATDTQYF. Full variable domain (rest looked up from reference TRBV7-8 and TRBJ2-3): GAGVSQSPRYKVAKRGQDVALRCDPISGHVSLFWYQQALGQGPEFLTYFQNEAQLDKSGLPSDRFFAERPEGSVSTLKIQRTQQEDSAVYLCASSDDKASGATDTQYFGPGTRLTVL.

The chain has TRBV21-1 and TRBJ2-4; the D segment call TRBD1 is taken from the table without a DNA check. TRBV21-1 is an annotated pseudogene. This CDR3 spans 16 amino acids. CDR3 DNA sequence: TGTGCCAGCAGCAAATGGTCCGACTGGGGCCGGAACATTCAGTACTTC. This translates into CASSKWSDWGRNIQYF.

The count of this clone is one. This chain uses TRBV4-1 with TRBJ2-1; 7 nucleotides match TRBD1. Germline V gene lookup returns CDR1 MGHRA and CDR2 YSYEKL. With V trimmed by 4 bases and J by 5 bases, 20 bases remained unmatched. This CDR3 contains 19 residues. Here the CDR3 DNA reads TGCGCCAGCAGCCGAACATTAACAGGGGACCCAACAACCAACAATGAGCAGTTCTTC. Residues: CASSRTLTGDPTTNNEQFF.

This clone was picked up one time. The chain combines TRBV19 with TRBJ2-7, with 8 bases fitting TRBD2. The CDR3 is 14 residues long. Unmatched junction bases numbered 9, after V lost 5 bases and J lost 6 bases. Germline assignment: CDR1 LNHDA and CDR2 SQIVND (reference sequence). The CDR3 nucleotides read TGTGCCAGTAGTGACAGCGGGAGAATGCTCGAGCAGTACTTC. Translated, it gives CASSDSGRMLEQYF.

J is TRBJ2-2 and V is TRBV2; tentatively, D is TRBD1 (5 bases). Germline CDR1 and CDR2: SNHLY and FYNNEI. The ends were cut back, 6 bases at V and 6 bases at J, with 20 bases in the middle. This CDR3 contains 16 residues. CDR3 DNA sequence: TGTGCCAGCAGCGGTTATCGACAGCACCGGCCCGGGGAGCTGTTTTTT. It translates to CASSGYRQHRPGELFF.

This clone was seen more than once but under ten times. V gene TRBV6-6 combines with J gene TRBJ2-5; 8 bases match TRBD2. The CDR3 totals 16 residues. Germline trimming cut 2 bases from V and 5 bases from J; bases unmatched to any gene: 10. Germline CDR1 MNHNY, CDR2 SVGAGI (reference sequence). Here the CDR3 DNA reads TGTGCCAGCAGTTACGTTAGCGGGACTGCTAGGGAGACCCAGTACTTC. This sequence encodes CASSYVSGTARETQYF.

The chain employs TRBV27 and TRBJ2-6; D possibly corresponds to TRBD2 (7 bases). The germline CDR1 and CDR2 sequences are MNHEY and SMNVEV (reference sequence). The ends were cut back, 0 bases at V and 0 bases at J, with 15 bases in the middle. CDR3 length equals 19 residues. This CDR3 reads CASSLSGPGGLSGANVLTF. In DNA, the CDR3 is TGTGCCAGCAGTTTATCGGGTCCGGGGGGCCTCTCTGGGGCCAACGTCCTGACTTTC.

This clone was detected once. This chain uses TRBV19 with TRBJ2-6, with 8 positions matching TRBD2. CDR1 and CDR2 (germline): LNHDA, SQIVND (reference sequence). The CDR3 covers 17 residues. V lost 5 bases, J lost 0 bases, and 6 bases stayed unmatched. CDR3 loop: CASSLRGGSSGANVLTF. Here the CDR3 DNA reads TGTGCCAGTAGTCTCCGGGGGGGGAGCTCTGGGGCCAACGTCCTGACTTTC.

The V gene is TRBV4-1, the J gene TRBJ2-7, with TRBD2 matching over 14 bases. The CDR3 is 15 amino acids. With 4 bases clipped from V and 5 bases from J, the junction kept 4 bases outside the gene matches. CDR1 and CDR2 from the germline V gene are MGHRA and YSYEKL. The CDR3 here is CASSPTSGRANEQYF. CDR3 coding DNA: TGCGCCAGCAGCCCGACTAGCGGGAGGGCCAACGAGCAGTACTTC.

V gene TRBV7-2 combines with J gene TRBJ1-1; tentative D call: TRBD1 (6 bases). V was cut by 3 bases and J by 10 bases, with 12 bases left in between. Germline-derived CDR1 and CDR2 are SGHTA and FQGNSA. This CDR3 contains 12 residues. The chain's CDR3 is CASSFKGVGAFF. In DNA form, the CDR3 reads TGTGCCAGCAGCTTTAAGGGGGTGGGAGCTTTCTTT.

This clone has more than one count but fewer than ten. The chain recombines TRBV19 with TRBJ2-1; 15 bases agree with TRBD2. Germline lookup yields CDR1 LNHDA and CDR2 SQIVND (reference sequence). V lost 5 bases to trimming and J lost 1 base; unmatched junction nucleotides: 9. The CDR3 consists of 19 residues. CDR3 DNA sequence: TGTGCCAGTAGTCTCGGACTAGCGGGGGGGCCGACGTCCTACAATGAGCAGTTCTTC. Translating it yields CASSLGLAGGPTSYNEQFF.